Each of the 30 T cell receptor beta chains below was sequenced from the same sample in a study of identical twins. TCRdb redid the calling of the 5' RACE reads with MiXCR, one entry per CDR3 protein. The profile covers some 570,000 distinct CDR3 sequences, with 20% to 25% appearing a single time and roughly 0.5% taken by the ten largest. These records were also assigned to another study, of yellow fever vaccine responses in identical twins.

Sequenced: CD4+ T cells sorted from blood. The receptor set was obtained from a woman aged 18-35 years in good health.

This clonotype was picked up a small number of times. This chain links TRBV28 with TRBJ2-4; D gene unclear. The CDR3 is 13 residues long. Germline V gives CDR1 MDHEN, CDR2 SYDVKM. The V and J ends lost 5 bases and 8 bases respectively, with 13 bases between them. CDR3 bases: TGTGCCAGCAGTACATATTCGGTGTACATTCAGTACTTC. This sequence encodes CASSTYSVYIQYF.

This clonotype was observed a few times. The V call is TRBV20-1, the J call TRBJ2-6; tentative D call: TRBD2 (5 bases). V lost 5 bases to trimming and J lost 2 bases, with 16 bases between them. Germline loops: CDR1 DFQATT, CDR2 SNEGSKA (reference sequence). CDR3 size: 16 residues. The CDR3 here is CSAPNAPGAGANVLTF. The CDR3 region has the DNA TGCAGTGCTCCTAACGCCCCCGGGGCTGGGGCCAACGTCCTGACTTTC.

The rearrangement links TRBV7-9 to TRBJ1-1; D is unclear. The CDR3 spans 14 residues. The V end was cut by 5 bases, the J end by 4 bases, with 14 bases between. CDR1 and CDR2 from the germline V gene are SEHNR and FQNEAQ (reference sequence). CDR3 sequence (DNA): TGTGCCAGCAGCCCCCGTGCGGGATCCACTGAAGCTTTCTTT. Protein: CASSPRAGSTEAFF.

The V call is TRBV20-1, the J call TRBJ2-2; D gene unclear. Trimming stripped 3 bases from V and 1 base from J, with 6 bases between. CDR1 DFQATT and CDR2 SNEGSKA come from the germline V gene (reference sequence). This CDR3 region has 13 residues. The CDR3 sequence: CSASPKNTGELFF. CDR3 in DNA: TGCAGTGCTAGTCCTAAGAACACCGGGGAGCTGTTTTTT.

J is TRBJ2-7 and V is TRBV7-9; 7 bases agree with TRBD2. Germline V lookup: CDR1 SEHNR, CDR2 FQNEAQ (reference sequence). This CDR3 contains 13 residues. Trimming took 5 bases from V and 3 from J; bases not matched to a gene: 4. This chain's CDR3 is CASSRDYRYEQYF. CDR3 sequence (DNA): TGTGCCAGCAGCAGGGACTACCGCTACGAGCAGTACTTC. The whole variable domain, filled in from reference TRBV7-9 and TRBJ2-7, reads DTGVSQNPRHKITKRGQNVTFRCDPISEHNRLYWYRQTLGQGPEFLTYFQNEAQLEKSRLLSDRFSAERPKGSFSTLEIQRTEQGDSAMYLCASSRDYRYEQYFGPGTRLTVT.

This clonotype has a handful of counts. The chain couples TRBV5-1 to TRBJ1-2; a weak D match, TRBD1 (6 bases). V lost 0 bases and J 6 bases, leaving 12 bases between the germline ends. Germline V CDR1 and CDR2: SGHRS, YFSETQ. The CDR3 is made up of 14 amino acids. This CDR3 is CASSLASGVHGYTF. The CDR3 nucleotides read TGCGCCAGCAGCTTGGCTTCAGGGGTCCATGGCTACACCTTC. The variable domain in full, with the rest retrieved from reference TRBV5-1 and TRBJ1-2, is KAGVTQTPRYLIKTRGQQVTLSCSPISGHRSVSWYQQTPGQGLQFLFEYFSETQRNKGNFPGRFSGRQFSNSRSEMNVSTLELGDSALYLCASSLASGVHGYTFGSGTRLTVV.

This clonotype occurred many times. The chain carries TRBV7-2 and TRBJ1-4; D uncertain. CDR3 length: 15 residues. The germline V and J ends were trimmed by 5 bases and 0 bases, with 10 bases remaining between them. Germline values: CDR1 SGHTA, CDR2 FQGNSA. DNA for the CDR3: TGTGCCAGCAGCCCACACAGAGCAACTAATGAAAAACTGTTTTTT. Its protein is CASSPHRATNEKLFF.

Written as DNA, the CDR3 is TGTGCCAGCAGCCAACCATGGGGCGAGCAGTACTTC. It encodes CASSQPWGEQYF. The rearrangement joins TRBV3-1 to TRBJ2-7; D unclear. The CDR3 has 12 residues. The germline gives CDR1 LGHDT, CDR2 YNNKEL (reference sequence). With 2 bases removed from V and 6 bases from J, the gap between germline ends came to 8 bases.

In its sample, this clonotype was seen a few times. The gene calls are TRBV25-1 and TRBJ2-3, with D possibly being TRBD1 or TRBD2 (6 bases each). V lost 1 base and J lost 2, with 13 bases in between. The CDR3 length is 16 residues. In germline, CDR1 is MGHDK, CDR2 SYGVNS. The CDR3 coding sequence is TGTGCCAGCAGTGAATCACGGGGGCTGTTCACAGATACGCAGTATTTT. Translated, it gives CASSESRGLFTDTQYF.

The genes are TRBV7-2 and TRBJ2-7, with 12 positions matching TRBD2. Germline V lookup: CDR1 SGHTA, CDR2 FQGNSA. There are 15 residues in the CDR3. V trimming: 5 bases; J trimming: 0 bases; junction bases outside the gene matches: 2. In DNA, the CDR3 is TGTGCCAGCAGCAAGACTAGCGGGGGCTCCTACGAGCAGTACTTC. It yields the protein CASSKTSGGSYEQYF.

This chain joins TRBV7-6 and TRBJ2-3; 10 bases fit TRBD1. This CDR3 is built from 15 residues. V was clipped by 5 bases and J by 4 bases; unmatched bases: 6. Germline values: CDR1 SGHVS, CDR2 FNYEAQ. The CDR3 sequence is CASSVGTGAADTQYF. The CDR3 region has the DNA TGTGCCAGCAGCGTAGGGACAGGGGCTGCAGATACGCAGTATTTT.

In this sample, this clonotype turned up a few times. The chain recombines TRBV29-1 with TRBJ1-1; D remains ambiguous. Looked up from germline, CDR1 is SQVTM and CDR2 is ANQGSEA. The V end lost 4 bases, the J end lost 4 bases, and 7 bases lay between the germline ends. CDR3 length: 11 amino acids. The CDR3 region has the DNA TGCAGCGTTGGCGCGGCCACTGAAGCTTTCTTT. This codes for CSVGAATEAFF.

The chain carries TRBV28 and TRBJ2-7; the D call may be TRBD1 or TRBD2 (7 bases each). The CDR3 runs to 13 residues. V shed 8 bases and J shed 10 bases, with 21 bases lying between them. Germline values: CDR1 MDHEN, CDR2 SYDVKM. The CDR3 region is CASSGGDTGKQYF. DNA of the CDR3: TGTGCCAGCTCAGGGGGGGACACTGGCAAACAGTACTTC.

This clonotype has more than one count but fewer than ten. The chain links TRBV6-2 or TRBV6-3 to TRBJ2-1; 13 bases are a match to TRBD2. CDR1 and CDR2 (germline): MNHEY, SVGEGT. J was trimmed by 4 bases and V by 2 bases; bases with no gene match: 8. The CDR3 is 18 residues long. The CDR3 coding sequence is TGTGCCAGCAGTTACCCCTCAGGACTAGCGGGAGTATACAATGAGCAGTTCTTC. Amino acid sequence: CASSYPSGLAGVYNEQFF.

The chain couples TRBV3-1 to TRBJ1-5; 8 bases map to TRBD1. Looked up from germline, CDR1 is LGHDT and CDR2 is YNNKEL (reference sequence). This CDR3 is built from 15 residues. V was pared by 1 base and J by 4 bases, with 3 bases of the junction left unmatched. The CDR3 here is CASSQGTGPNQPQHF. As DNA, the CDR3 is TGTGCCAGCAGCCAAGGGACAGGGCCTAATCAGCCCCAGCATTTT.

The chain joins TRBV28 to TRBJ2-1; possible D gene TRBD2, 6 bases. With 5 bases removed from V and 6 bases from J, the gap between germline ends came to 23 bases. The CDR3 runs 17 residues. Germline lookup yields CDR1 MDHEN and CDR2 SYDVKM. The CDR3 nucleotides read TGTGCCAGCAGTACGGGGAGGTTTGTAGGGTTGGGCAATGAGCAGTTCTTC. Translated, it gives CASSTGRFVGLGNEQFF.

This clonotype was seen ten or more times. The chain employs TRBV3-1 and TRBJ2-7; D remains unclear. The germline CDR1 and CDR2 sequences are LGHDT and YNNKEL (reference sequence). This CDR3 has 11 residues. V lost 0 bases and J 6 bases, leaving 3 bases between the germline ends. CDR3 nucleotides: TGTGCCAGCAGCCAAGAAGCCGAGCAGTACTTC. This sequence encodes CASSQEAEQYF.

This chain links TRBV29-1 with TRBJ2-3; TRBD1 matches 8 bases. The junction had 10 bases not matched to a gene; V was cut back by 6 bases and J by 2 bases. This CDR3 is built from 15 residues. Germline-derived CDR1 and CDR2 are SQVTM and ANQGSEA. This CDR3 is CSVVRDRTVTDTQYF. CDR3 nucleotide sequence: TGCAGCGTAGTCCGGGACAGGACCGTCACAGATACGCAGTATTTT.

The chain is built from TRBV4-2 and TRBJ2-3; D not certain. Germline CDR1 and CDR2: LGHNA and YNFKEQ. V was trimmed by 0 bases and J by 6 bases, leaving 13 bases between them. The CDR3 loop spans 15 amino acids. CDR3 residues: CASSQDSGRPDTQYF. The CDR3 nucleotides read TGTGCCAGCAGCCAAGATAGTGGCCGTCCCGATACGCAGTATTTT.

This chain links TRBV20-1 with TRBJ2-1, with TRBD2 matching 8 bases. Germline V gene data show CDR1 as DFQATT and CDR2 as SNEGSKA (reference sequence). The length of the CDR3 is 19 residues. After removal of 1 base from V and 0 bases from J, the junction contained 14 bases not matched to a gene. CDR3 residues: CSARAPLGRAPLSYNEQFF. The CDR3 bases are TGCAGTGCTAGAGCCCCCCTCGGGAGGGCCCCCCTCTCCTACAATGAGCAGTTCTTC.

The chain joins TRBV7-2 to TRBJ2-1; D uncertain. This CDR3 has 14 amino acids. V dropped 5 bases and J dropped 5 bases, with 13 bases sitting between them. Germline V gene lookup returns CDR1 SGHTA and CDR2 FQGNSA. The CDR3, as DNA: TGTGCCAGCAGCCATTACGGGCTCGACAATGAGCAGTTCTTC. Its protein is CASSHYGLDNEQFF.

The chain has TRBV24-1 and TRBJ2-3; TRBD2 agrees at 7 bases. This CDR3 spans 15 amino acids. Germline V gene sequence: CDR1 KGHDR, CDR2 SFDVKD. V trimming: 7 bases; J trimming: 2 bases; junction bases outside the gene matches: 8. The CDR3 coding sequence is TGTGCCACCAGGGGATCCGGGACTAACACAGATACGCAGTATTTT. It encodes CATRGSGTNTDTQYF.

This chain links TRBV29-1 with TRBJ2-1; 7 bases fit TRBD2. Trimming took 2 bases from V and 5 from J; bases not matched to a gene: 12. The germline V gene encodes CDR1 SQVTM and CDR2 ANQGSEA. The CDR3 contains 16 residues. The CDR3 protein is CSVERIPSGMDNEQFF. The CDR3 DNA is TGCAGCGTTGAAAGGATTCCTAGCGGTATGGACAATGAGCAGTTCTTC.

The V and J genes are TRBV25-1 and TRBJ2-2, with D perhaps matching TRBD1 (5 bases). The CDR3 spans 14 residues. V gave up 4 bases and J gave up 8 bases, with 14 bases separating them. The V gene's germline CDR1 is MGHDK and CDR2 SYGVNS. CDR3 DNA: TGTGCCAGCAGTGTCTCTGGGGCTTGGGGGGAGCTGTTTTTT. Translated: CASSVSGAWGELFF.

The table lists this clonotype with a few counts. V usage is TRBV5-6 and J usage is TRBJ2-3; TRBD2 is a possible D gene (6 bases). Per the germline V gene, CDR1 is SGHDT and CDR2 is YYEEEE. The ends were cut back, 2 bases at V and 2 bases at J, with 12 bases in the middle. CDR3 size: 15 residues. The CDR3 loop reads CASSLGGYVTDTQYF. DNA for the CDR3: TGTGCCAGCAGCTTAGGAGGGTACGTCACAGATACGCAGTATTTT.

The chain joins TRBV29-1 to TRBJ1-2, with a possible D match to TRBD1 (5 bases). The CDR3 loop spans 17 amino acids. The V end lost 3 bases, the J end lost 0 bases, and 20 bases lay between the germline ends. The germline gives CDR1 SQVTM, CDR2 ANQGSEA. The chain's CDR3 is CSVDTSGTRPSNYGYTF. The CDR3 DNA follows: TGCAGCGTTGATACTTCGGGGACCCGACCGTCTAACTATGGCTACACCTTC.

DNA for the CDR3: TGTGCCAGCAGCCCAACAGCGGGAGGCCCTATGCTCACCGGGGAGCTGTTTTTT. Its translation: CASSPTAGGPMLTGELFF. This chain uses TRBV3-1 with TRBJ2-2, with 9 bases aligning to TRBD2. CDR3 length: 18 residues. Trimming took 4 bases from V and 4 from J; bases not matched to a gene: 13. Germline-derived CDR1 and CDR2 are LGHDT and YNNKEL (reference sequence). Looking up the rest from reference TRBV3-1 and TRBJ2-2 gives the full variable domain: DTAVSQTPKYLVTQMGNDKSIKCEQNLGHDTMYWYKQDSKKFLKIMFSYNNKELIINETVPNRFSPKSPDKAHLNLHINSLELGDSAVYFCASSPTAGGPMLTGELFFGEGSRLTVL.

The chain couples TRBV7-9 to TRBJ2-7; TRBD2 matches at 7 bases. With V trimmed by 5 bases and J by 3 bases, 7 bases remained unmatched. CDR1 and CDR2 from the germline V gene are SEHNR and FQNEAQ (reference sequence). This CDR3 region has 14 residues. Here the CDR3 DNA reads TGTGCCAGCAGCCTCCTAGCGGAGAGCTACGAGCAGTACTTC. Translation gives CASSLLAESYEQYF. Filled out from reference TRBV7-9 and TRBJ2-7, the complete variable domain reads DTGVSQNPRHKITKRGQNVTFRCDPISEHNRLYWYRQTLGQGPEFLTYFQNEAQLEKSRLLSDRFSAERPKGSFSTLEIQRTEQGDSAMYLCASSLLAESYEQYFGPGTRLTVT.

This clonotype has a handful of counts. The rearrangement uses TRBV18 and TRBJ2-1, with D maybe TRBD1 (5 bases). The germline V gene has CDR1 KGHSH and CDR2 LQKENI. V lost 6 bases to trimming and J lost 5 bases, with 11 bases between them. The CDR3 is made up of 13 amino acids. Here the CDR3 DNA reads TGTGCCAGCTCGTCGACAGAGAACAATGAGCAGTTCTTC. Translated: CASSSTENNEQFF.

The CDR3 loop reads CASSLESLGTDTQYF. CDR3 nucleotide sequence: TGCGCCAGCAGCTTGGAATCGCTCGGGACAGATACGCAGTATTTT. The chain couples TRBV5-1 to TRBJ2-3, with D unresolved. This CDR3 contains 15 residues. The germline V gene encodes CDR1 SGHRS and CDR2 YFSETQ. V was trimmed by 0 bases and J by 3 bases, leaving 11 bases between them.